Below are 28 T cell receptor beta chains sequenced from a single sample in a study of vaccination and CD4 T cells after COVID-19. Cultured CD4+ T cell DNA underwent sequencing with the Oncomine TCR Beta short-read assay. A single record per CDR3 protein comes from TCRdb applying MiXCR to the PCR reads. This table holds over 20,000 distinct CDR3 sequences, approximately 44% found once. Treatment given: approximately nine-day PBMC culture with coronavirus spike peptide pools or control peptides (ViraFEST assay). The antigens of these receptors remain unknown. The sample here was CD4+ T cells from blood, cultured in vitro, taken before SARS-CoV-2 vaccination. These TCRs come from a human donor who received a COVID-19 vaccine.

This clonotype came up a few times. CDR3 sequence (DNA): TGTGCCAGCAGCGATCGACTAGCGCAAGAGACCCAGTACTTC. Amino acids: CASSDRLAQETQYF. This chain connects TRBV7-8 to TRBJ2-5, with 8 nucleotides matching TRBD2. The J segment lost 2 bases and the V segment lost 5 bases, leaving 4 bases of the junction unmatched. The CDR3 runs 14 residues. Germline V CDR1 and CDR2: SGHVS, FQNEAQ.

The chain is built from TRBV27 and TRBJ2-6; D ambiguous. The CDR3 is 18 residues long. The germline CDR1 and CDR2 sequences are MNHEY and SMNVEV (reference sequence). The V and J ends lost 4 bases and 4 bases respectively, with 20 bases between them. The CDR3 spells CASSSRPPTHGGANVLTF. The CDR3 bases are TGTGCCAGCAGTTCCCGCCCTCCGACCCATGGGGGGGCCAACGTCCTGACTTTC.

Only a few counts were recorded for this clonotype. The V call is TRBV10-3, the J call TRBJ2-7, with D perhaps matching TRBD1 (5 bases). The CDR3 is made up of 13 amino acids. Trimming cost V 8 bases and J 0 bases, with 11 bases left between them. The germline V gene encodes CDR1 ENHRY and CDR2 SYGVKD. The CDR3 region has the DNA TGTGCCATCGGACATCCGAGCTCCTACGAGCAGTACTTC. This codes for CAIGHPSSYEQYF.

Comments on this clonotype: The DNA is left out, because the CDR3 cannot be placed on it with certainty; the CDR3 is given as TCRdb lists it. The CDR3 loop reads CASSYRNSPLHFGNGGNEQFF. The V and J genes are TRBV6-5 and TRBJ2-1; the DNA was not compared with TRBD2, the D call given in the table. A total of 21 residues make up the CDR3, ends included. Germline values: CDR1 MNHEY, CDR2 SVGAGI.

The chain has TRBV2 and TRBJ2-1; TRBD2 aligns across 8 bases. J gave up 10 bases and V 1 base, and 3 bases lay outside the gene matches. This CDR3 spans 13 amino acids. Germline-derived CDR1 and CDR2 are SNHLY and FYNNEI. CDR3: CASSEVGGGEQFF. CDR3 DNA sequence: TGTGCCAGCAGTGAAGTGGGCGGGGGGGAGCAGTTCTTC.

This clonotype has just a few counts. The J gene is TRBJ1-2, the V gene TRBV25-1; 10 nucleotides line up with TRBD1. The germline CDR1 and CDR2 sequences are MGHDK and SYGVNS. J was trimmed by 7 bases and V by 1 base; bases with no gene match: 9. The CDR3 runs to 16 residues. CDR3 sequence reads: CASSEFAGTGAGGYTF. The CDR3 bases are TGTGCCAGCAGTGAATTCGCCGGGACAGGGGCCGGTGGCTACACCTTC.

Only a few counts were recorded for this clonotype. The chain joins TRBV6-1 to TRBJ1-3, with 7 positions matching TRBD1. The CDR3 sequence is 15 residues long. The junction had 7 bases not matched to a gene; V was cut back by 6 bases and J by 2 bases. Per germline, CDR1 MNHNS and CDR2 SASEGT. The CDR3 DNA is TGTGCCAGCAGCCAAGACAGGGTTGCTGGAAACACCATATATTTT. Its protein product is CASSQDRVAGNTIYF.

This rearrangement joins TRBV6-5 to TRBJ2-7, with D perhaps TRBD2 (5 bases). V was trimmed by 2 bases and J by 4 bases, leaving 12 bases between them. From germline, CDR1 is MNHEY and CDR2 SVGAGI. The CDR3 has 14 residues. CDR3 coding DNA: TGTGCCAGCAGTTACCCCACCAGAGGGTACGAGCAGTACTTC. As protein: CASSYPTRGYEQYF.

The J gene is TRBJ2-7, the V gene TRBV20-1; D perhaps matches TRBD2 (6 bases). Germline V lookup: CDR1 DFQATT, CDR2 SNEGSKA (reference sequence). This CDR3 region has 13 residues. V was cut by 1 base and J by 3 bases, with 10 bases left in between. The CDR3 DNA reads as TGCAGTGCTAGAGGGGGGGAAGACTACGAGCAGTACTTC. This codes for CSARGGEDYEQYF.

This clonotype occurred a few times. The chain carries TRBV7-9 and TRBJ1-1; D call uncertain. In germline, CDR1 is SEHNR, CDR2 FQNEAQ (reference sequence). Trimming pared 5 bases from V and 0 bases from J, leaving 10 bases between. The CDR3 runs to 14 residues. The DNA for the CDR3 is TGTGCCAGCAGCGTAGGACGGATGAACACTGAAGCTTTCTTT. As protein: CASSVGRMNTEAFF.

V usage is TRBV20-1 and J usage is TRBJ1-1; 9 bases are a match to TRBD1. Germline V lookup: CDR1 DFQATT, CDR2 SNEGSKA (reference sequence). This CDR3 is 14 amino acids long. V lost 2 bases, J lost 6 bases, and 7 bases stayed unmatched. CDR3 in amino acids: CSARKGQGSSEAFF. The CDR3 nucleotides are TGCAGTGCTAGAAAAGGACAGGGGAGTTCTGAAGCTTTCTTT.

V usage is TRBV6-4 and J usage is TRBJ1-2, with D possibly TRBD1 on 6 matching bases. The CDR3 runs to 13 residues. The germline CDR1 and CDR2 sequences are MRHNA and SNTAGT. The V gene lost 0 bases and the J gene lost 6 bases, with 8 bases spanning the gap. The CDR3: CASSDSTGHGYTF. The CDR3, as DNA: TGTGCCAGCAGTGACTCAACAGGGCATGGCTACACCTTC.

V gene TRBV2 combines with J gene TRBJ1-5, with D possibly TRBD1 on 5 matching bases. Trimming took 2 bases from V and 5 from J, leaving 13 bases between them. CDR3 length: 15 residues. Germline CDR1 reads SNHLY; CDR2 reads FYNNEI. The DNA of the CDR3 is TGTGCCAGCAGTGAATTAAAGGGGTCCTATCAGCCCCAGCATTTT. It encodes CASSELKGSYQPQHF.

The V call is TRBV25-1, the J call TRBJ2-4; perhaps TRBD1 as D (5 bases). Germline CDR1 is MGHDK and CDR2 is SYGVNS. V lost 1 base and J lost 0, with 10 bases in between. This CDR3 is built from 16 residues. CDR3 sequence (DNA): TGTGCCAGCAGTGAATCAGGGATCCCAGCCAAAAACATTCAGTACTTC. It yields the protein CASSESGIPAKNIQYF. The whole variable domain, remainder taken from reference TRBV25-1 and TRBJ2-4, is EADIYQTPRYLVIGTGKKITLECSQTMGHDKMYWYQQDPGMELHLIHYSYGVNSTEKGDLSSESTVSRIRTEHFPLTLESARPSHTSQYLCASSESGIPAKNIQYFGAGTRLSVL.

This clonotype was detected only a few times. The chain recombines TRBV27 with TRBJ1-2; 12 bases agree with TRBD1. V trimming: 6 bases; J trimming: 1 base; junction bases outside the gene matches: 9. The germline V gene has CDR1 MNHEY and CDR2 SMNVEV (reference sequence). The CDR3 loop spans 17 amino acids. Written as DNA, the CDR3 is TGTGCCAGCAGCCCCCGGGACAGGGGGCAACTTAACTATGGCTACACCTTC. Translating gives CASSPRDRGQLNYGYTF.

This clonotype has a handful of counts. The chain recombines TRBV6-1 with TRBJ2-5; the match to TRBD2 covers 14 bases. This CDR3 has 16 residues. Germline V gene data show CDR1 as MNHNS and CDR2 as SASEGT. The V segment lost 6 bases and the J segment 5 bases; nucleotides outside the gene matches: 8. The CDR3, as DNA: TGTGCCAGCAGCACCGGACTAGCGGGGGGCCGGGAGACCCAGTACTTC. Its translation is CASSTGLAGGRETQYF.

The chain has TRBV10-3 and TRBJ2-7; 10 bases match TRBD1. CDR1 is ENHRY and CDR2 is SYGVKD in the germline V gene. CDR3 size: 15 residues. Germline trimming cut 1 base from V and 3 bases from J; bases unmatched to any gene: 3. The CDR3 region has the DNA TGTGCCATCAGTGAGTACGGGACAGGGGACTACGAGCAGTACTTC. Its protein product is CAISEYGTGDYEQYF.

This clonotype was detected only a few times. The chain employs TRBV7-9 and TRBJ2-2; 7 nucleotides agree with TRBD2. This CDR3 is built from 13 residues. Germline CDR1 and CDR2: SEHNR and FQNEAQ (reference sequence). Losses at the gene ends were 3 bases for V and 5 bases for J; bases not matched to a gene: 0. CDR3 nucleotides: TGTGCCAGCAGCTTGGGGGGGACCGGGGAGCTGTTTTTT. Amino acid sequence: CASSLGGTGELFF.

This sequence joins TRBV7-9 and TRBJ1-6; perhaps TRBD1 as D (5 bases). The CDR3 runs 14 residues. The germline V and J ends were trimmed by 1 base and 10 bases, with 11 bases remaining between them. Germline lookup yields CDR1 SEHNR and CDR2 FQNEAQ (reference sequence). CDR3 sequence (DNA): TGTGCCAGCAGCTTAGGCCAGGGAAGCTCACCCCTCCACTTT. Protein sequence: CASSLGQGSSPLHF.

J is TRBJ2-3 and V is TRBV15; the match to TRBD2 covers 8 bases. The length of the CDR3 is 16 residues. With 2 bases clipped from V and 1 base from J, the junction kept 5 bases outside the gene matches. Germline V gene data show CDR1 as LNHNV and CDR2 as YYDKDF (reference sequence). The CDR3 spells CATSRPLRGGTDTQYF. CDR3 sequence (DNA): TGTGCCACCAGCAGACCCTTGCGGGGGGGCACAGATACGCAGTATTTT. Full variable domain (remainder filled in from reference TRBV15 and TRBJ2-3): DAMVIQNPRYQVTQFGKPVTLSCSQTLNHNVMYWYQQKSSQAPKLLFHYYDKDFNNEADTPDNFQSRRPNTSFCFLDIRSPGLGDTAMYLCATSRPLRGGTDTQYFGPGTRLTVL.

V gene TRBV19 combines with J gene TRBJ2-7, with 8 bases that match TRBD2. This CDR3 contains 12 residues. V lost 9 bases, J lost 3 bases, and 4 bases stayed unmatched. Germline V gene sequence: CDR1 LNHDA, CDR2 SQIVND (reference sequence). This CDR3 reads CASSGGHYEQYF. As DNA, the CDR3 is TGTGCCAGCAGCGGGGGCCACTACGAGCAGTACTTC.

This clonotype turned up a few times. V gene TRBV7-2 combines with J gene TRBJ2-3; 9 nucleotides agree with TRBD2. The CDR3 covers 16 residues. Per germline, CDR1 SGHTA and CDR2 FQGNSA. V lost 3 bases and J lost 0; bases outside the gene matches: 4. The CDR3 reads CASSFLAGVSTDTQYF. The CDR3 coding sequence is TGTGCCAGCAGCTTTTTAGCGGGGGTTAGCACAGATACGCAGTATTTT.

The chain has TRBV28 and TRBJ2-1; 12 nucleotides line up with TRBD2. V lost 5 bases to trimming and J lost 5 bases; unmatched junction nucleotides: 4. This CDR3 contains 15 residues. Germline V lookup: CDR1 MDHEN, CDR2 SYDVKM. The CDR3 coding sequence is TGTGCCAGCAGTGAGACTAGCGGGGGCCACAATGAGCAGTTCTTC. This encodes CASSETSGGHNEQFF.

This clonotype came up a few times. The chain joins TRBV6-5 to TRBJ2-5; a weak D match, TRBD2 (6 bases). V lost 4 bases, J lost 8 bases, and 26 bases lay in between. Germline V gene lookup returns CDR1 MNHEY and CDR2 SVGAGI. The CDR3 consists of 17 residues. The DNA for the CDR3 is TGTGCCAGCAGTTCGTCCGGGAGAAGTAGGGCAAGAGGAACCCAGTACTTC. This translates into CASSSSGRSRARGTQYF.

This clonotype was seen a handful of times. This sequence joins TRBV7-8 and TRBJ2-5; D gene ambiguous. V lost 5 bases and J 5 bases, leaving 12 bases between the germline ends. Germline V gene lookup returns CDR1 SGHVS and CDR2 FQNEAQ. This CDR3 has 13 residues. The CDR3 sequence is CASSQASSETQYF. The CDR3 DNA follows: TGTGCCAGCAGCCAAGCGTCTTCGGAGACCCAGTACTTC.

The rearrangement uses TRBV12-3 or TRBV12-4 and TRBJ2-7; D is ambiguous. V lost 3 bases to trimming and J lost 2 bases, with 11 bases between them. CDR3 length equals 14 residues. The CDR3, as DNA: TGTGCCAGCAGTTTTTCTACTCGCCCCTACGAGCAGTACTTC. Protein: CASSFSTRPYEQYF.

The V and J genes are TRBV12-3 or TRBV12-4 and TRBJ2-5, with D possibly being TRBD1 (5 bases). The CDR3 length is 13 residues. V was clipped by 5 bases and J by 2 bases, with 9 bases between them. The CDR3 coding sequence is TGTGCCAGCAGTCCCAGGGTTCAAGAGACCCAGTACTTC. This gives the protein CASSPRVQETQYF.

This clonotype was detected a few times. The chain couples TRBV30 to TRBJ2-3, with 10 bases identical to TRBD1. The CDR3 length is 18 residues. Looked up from germline, CDR1 is GTSNPN and CDR2 is SVGIG (reference sequence). V gave up 2 bases and J gave up 3 bases; unmatched junction bases: 14. As DNA, the CDR3 is TGTGCCTGGAGTTCCGTACTTGGGACAGGGGTATCGACAGATACGCAGTATTTT. Residues: CAWSSVLGTGVSTDTQYF.